This TCR beta chain derives from a study of cytomegalovirus exposure and HLA in healthy donors. CDR3 length: 16 amino acids. The V and J ends lost 2 bases and 4 bases, in that order; junction bases with no gene match: 4. Germline CDR1 and CDR2: MNHEY and SMNVEV (reference sequence). Primers for the PCR totalled 60 Vbeta and 13 Jbeta. Assay used: immunoSEQ multiplex PCR; TCRdb lists only in-frame clones, some missing. The table lists roughly 170,000 clones, 80% to 85% of them singletons, with 2% to 2.5% in the top ten. Overall study results and limits: The study put some 160 TCR beta chains on its list as cytomegalovirus-associated. Per a prior analysis, the majority of TCR beta V segments were productive roughly 90% or roughly 30% of the time.

This clone was recorded once. Its antigen is not known. The TCR was taken from a woman younger than 45 in good health and CMV-seronegative. Source material: PBMCs. The chain recombines TRBV27 with TRBJ2-3; 12 positions agree with TRBD2. CDR3 DNA: TGTGCCAGCAGTTTAGGACTAGCGGGGCATCCAGATACGCAGTATTTT. Its protein is CASSLGLAGHPDTQYF.